These 2 T cell receptor beta chains share one sample of origin, sequenced in a study of blood T cell repertoires in COVID-19. The table came from immunoSEQ multiplex PCR; TCRdb's copy has only in-frame clones and leaves some out. The data show 360,000 or so clones, nearly 90% seen once. Sequenced material: peripheral blood. These receptors were taken from a man between 18 and 35 years old with active or convalescent COVID-19.

This clone was observed a single time. The CDR3 DNA follows: TGTGCCAGCAGTTGGTCCGAGACAACAACCTACAATGAGCAGTTCTTC. Its protein product is CASSWSETTTYNEQFF. The chain uses TRBV6-5 and TRBJ2-1; unclear D gene. The CDR3 length is 16 residues. V was cut by 4 bases and J by 2 bases, with 15 bases left in between. Per germline, CDR1 MNHEY and CDR2 SVGAGI.

The chain carries TRBV28 and TRBJ1-3, with D unclear. The germline V gene has CDR1 MDHEN and CDR2 SYDVKM. This CDR3 region has 13 residues. V gave up 8 bases and J gave up 0 bases, with 8 bases separating them. The DNA of the CDR3 is TGTGCCAGCCGCATCGGCTCTGGAAACACCATATATTTT. Amino acids: CASRIGSGNTIYF. The whole variable domain, filled in from reference TRBV28 and TRBJ1-3, reads DVKVTQSSRYLVKRTGEKVFLECVQDMDHENMFWYRQDPGLGLRLIYFSYDVKMKEKGDIPEGYSVSREKKERFSLILESASTNQTSMYLCASRIGSGNTIYFGEGSWLTVV.